This T cell receptor beta chain was sequenced for a study of T-cell reconstitution after alpha-beta-depleted transplantation in children. General study results and limits: Several hundred graft clones that had expanded were reportedly the source of alpha-beta T cells about two months after transplant.

TCRbeta library preparation incorporated unique molecular identifiers. TCRdb processed the PCR reads anew with MiXCR; each CDR3 protein has one entry. The repertoire holds a few hundred thousand distinct CDR3 sequences, with more than 20% as singletons. With 3 bases removed from V and 0 bases from J, the gap between germline ends came to 7 bases. The length of the CDR3 is 13 residues. Germline assignment: CDR1 SGDLS and CDR2 YYNGEE. Points on this clonotype: Its antigen is unknown.

The chain carries TRBV9 and TRBJ2-7; possible D gene TRBD2, 5 bases. The clonotype was recovered from a boy younger than two with Wiskott-Aldrich syndrome, due to receive a stem cell transplant. Sample: PBMCs, taken before TCRalphabeta/CD19-depleted stem cell transplant. The CDR3 DNA follows: TGTGCCAGCAGCGATGGGAGCTCCTACGAGCAGTACTTC. Amino acids: CASSDGSSYEQYF. The variable domain in full, with the rest retrieved from reference TRBV9 and TRBJ2-7, is DSGVTQTPKHLITATGQRVTLRCSPRSGDLSVYWYQQSLDQGLQFLIQYYNGEERAKGNILERFSAQQFPDLHSELNLSSLELGDSALYFCASSDGSSYEQYFGPGTRLTVT.